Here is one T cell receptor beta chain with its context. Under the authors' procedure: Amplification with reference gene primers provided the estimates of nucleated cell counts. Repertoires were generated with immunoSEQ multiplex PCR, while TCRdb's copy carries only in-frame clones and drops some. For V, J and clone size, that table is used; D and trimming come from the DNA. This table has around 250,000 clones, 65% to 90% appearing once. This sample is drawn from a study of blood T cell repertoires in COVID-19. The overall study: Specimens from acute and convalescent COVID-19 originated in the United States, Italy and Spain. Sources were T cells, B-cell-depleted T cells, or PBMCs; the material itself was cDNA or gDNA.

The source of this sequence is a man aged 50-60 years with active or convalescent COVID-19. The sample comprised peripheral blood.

The CDR3 nucleotides read TGTGCCAGCAGGCCCGGGACAGGGTCTTCACCCCTCCACTTT. Protein sequence: CASRPGTGSSPLHF. The chain combines TRBV2 with TRBJ1-6; 9 bases align to TRBD1. This CDR3 region has 14 residues. Per the germline V gene, CDR1 is SNHLY and CDR2 is FYNNEI. Trimming removed 6 bases from V and 9 bases from J; junction bases left unmatched: 6.